This is a list of T cell receptor beta chains from one sample in a study of blood T cell repertoires in COVID-19. TCRdb keeps only in-frame clones here, not all; method: immunoSEQ multiplex PCR. The table lists roughly 42,000 clones, roughly 89% of them singletons. Sequencing was done on a sample of peripheral blood. Receptors were obtained from a man aged 45-60 years with active COVID-19. Each CDR3 is given with its conserved first and last residue. A D gene is named only where the DNA matches it firmly. Clone size appears in some rows only: once, few, many, or a class for an expanded clone.

>TRBD1|TRBJ2-5|.|TRBV20-1
CSASLQGLPAQYF
TGCAGTGCTAGTCTACAGGGGCTCCCGGCCCAGTACTTC
>.|TRBJ1-2|.|TRBV28
CASSSGNYGYTF
TGTGCCAGCAGTTCAGGGAACTATGGCTACACCTTC
>TRBD1|TRBJ2-3|.|TRBV6-1
CASTQGQGADTQYF
TGTGCCAGCACCCAGGGACAGGGTGCAGATACGCAGTATTTT
>TRBD1|TRBJ2-5|.|TRBV11-1
CASGHRGFQETQYF
TGTGCCAGCGGACACAGGGGGTTCCAAGAGACCCAGTACTTC
>.|TRBJ1-1|.|TRBV27
CASSLSWGGAVNTEAFF
TGTGCCAGCAGTTTATCCTGGGGGGGGGCTGTGAACACTGAAGCTTTCTTT
>.|TRBJ1-4|.|TRBV3-1/TRBV3-2
CASSQEGGGGKLFF
TGTGCCAGCAGCCAAGAGGGGGGTGGTGGAAAACTGTTTTTT
>.|TRBJ2-7|.|TRBV28
CASNPGHPTYEQYF
TGTGCCAGCAATCCGGGACACCCAACCTACGAGCAGTACTTC
>TRBD1|TRBJ1-1|.|TRBV27
CASRPRGDTEAFF
TGTGCCAGCAGACCCAGGGGGGACACTGAAGCTTTCTTT
>TRBD1|TRBJ2-7|.|TRBV4-3
CASWGQRPVGEQYF
TGCGCCAGCTGGGGACAGCGACCCGTCGGGGAGCAGTACTTC
>TRBD1|TRBJ2-7|.|TRBV5-8
CASSYRDRASYEQYF
TGTGCCAGCAGCTATCGGGACAGGGCTTCCTACGAGCAGTACTTC
>.|TRBJ2-1|once|TRBV5-4
CASSSDWSSYNEQFF
TGTGCCAGCAGCTCGGACTGGAGCTCCTACAATGAGCAGTTCTTC
>TRBD1|TRBJ2-3|.|TRBV3-1/TRBV3-2
CASSQFSGTATDTQYF
TGTGCCAGCAGCCAATTCTCCGGGACAGCAACAGATACGCAGTATTTT
>.|TRBJ2-5|.|TRBV6-5
CASSYPRGNQETQYF
TGTGCCAGCAGTTACCCTCGGGGGAATCAAGAGACCCAGTACTTC
>TRBD1|TRBJ1-4|.|TRBV5-4
CASSSGTANEKLFF
TGTGCCAGCAGCTCCGGGACAGCTAATGAAAAACTGTTTTTT
>.|TRBJ1-1|once|TRBV5-1
CASSAPTVNTEAFF
TGCGCCAGCAGCGCGCCGACAGTGAACACTGAAGCTTTCTTT
>.|TRBJ1-6|.|TRBV5-1
CASSRGTDADVYNSPLHF
TGCGCCAGCAGCCGGGGGACGGATGCCGACGTCTATAATTCACCCCTCCACTTT
>.|TRBJ2-5|.|TRBV7-9
CASSQGAAVQETQYF
TGTGCCAGCAGTCAAGGGGCGGCAGTCCAAGAGACCCAGTACTTC
>.|TRBJ2-2|.|TRBV20-1
CSASSPLNTGELFF
TGCAGTGCTAGTAGCCCTTTGAACACCGGGGAGCTGTTTTTT
>.|TRBJ1-2|.|TRBV4-3
CASSLSSGARHGYTF
TGCGCCAGCAGCCTCTCATCAGGGGCGCGGCATGGCTACACCTTC
>.|TRBJ2-7|.|TRBV12-2
CASRLARVCRPRSSYEQYF
TGTGCAAGTCGCTTAGCGAGGGTTTGTCGACCCCGCTCATCCTACGAGCAGTACTTC
>TRBD1|TRBJ2-7|.|TRBV3-1/TRBV3-2
CASSLGQGAYEQYF
TGTGCCAGCAGCCTGGGACAGGGAGCCTACGAGCAGTACTTC
>TRBD1|TRBJ1-3|few|TRBV4-1
CASSQSSYRGGNTIYF
TGCGCCAGCAGCCAGTCATCATACAGGGGTGGAAACACCATATATTTT
>.|TRBJ2-2|.|TRBV19
CASSIEGVDTGELFF
TGTGCCAGTAGTATTGAGGGGGTGGACACCGGGGAGCTGTTTTTT
>.|TRBJ1-3|.|TRBV4-1
CASSQDPGRVVSWGNTIYF
TGCGCCAGCAGCCAAGATCCGGGCAGGGTAGTATCTTGGGGAAACACCATATATTTT
>TRBD1|TRBJ2-3|.|TRBV20-1
CSASDRGAGDTQYF
TGCAGTGCTAGTGACAGGGGCGCGGGAGATACGCAGTATTTT
>.|TRBJ2-7|.|TRBV7-9
CASSLGAISYEQYF
TGTGCCAGCAGCTTAGGGGCGATCTCCTACGAGCAGTACTTC
>TRBD2|TRBJ2-2|.|TRBV29-1
CSVRVAGGVTGELFF
TGCAGCGTTCGGGTAGCGGGGGGGGTCACCGGGGAGCTGTTTTTT
>TRBD1|TRBJ1-1|.|TRBV29-1
CSGTGGSVRNTEAFF
TGCAGCGGCACAGGGGGGAGTGTTCGGAACACTGAAGCTTTCTTT
>.|TRBJ2-7|.|TRBV19
CASSIALDRTYEQYF
TGTGCCAGTAGTATAGCTTTGGACAGAACCTACGAGCAGTACTTC
>TRBD2|TRBJ2-1|.|TRBV18
CASSPLAGSMFF
TGTGCCAGCTCACCGCTAGCGGGTTCCATGTTCTTC
>TRBD2|TRBJ2-5|.|TRBV5-1
CASGRTSGGMQETQYF
TGCGCCAGCGGGCGGACTAGCGGGGGGATGCAAGAGACCCAGTACTTC
>.|TRBJ2-5|.|TRBV18
CASSAREAEETQYF
TGTGCCAGCTCAGCCCGCGAGGCGGAAGAGACCCAGTACTTC
>.|TRBJ1-4|.|TRBV24-1
CATSDAGAANEKLFF
TGTGCCACCAGTGATGCGGGGGCGGCTAATGAAAAACTGTTTTTT
>.|TRBJ2-2|.|TRBV6-5
CASSPLQGNRELFF
TGTGCCAGCAGCCCGCTTCAGGGGAACCGGGAGCTGTTTTTT
>.|TRBJ1-5|.|TRBV30
CAWSPIDSKNQPQHF
TGTGCCTGGAGCCCGATAGACAGTAAAAATCAGCCCCAGCATTTT
>TRBD1|TRBJ1-5|.|TRBV5-6
CASSLRQGINQPQHF
TGTGCCAGCAGCTTGCGACAGGGGATCAATCAGCCCCAGCATTTT
>.|TRBJ1-6|.|TRBV7-9
CASSLASGKGDSPLHF
TGTGCCAGCAGCTTAGCTTCTGGAAAGGGAGATTCACCCCTCCACTTT
>.|TRBJ1-6|.|TRBV6-5
CASSTGTLNSPLHF
TGTGCCAGCAGCACCGGGACTCTAAATTCACCCCTCCACTTT
>TRBD1|TRBJ1-1|once|TRBV6-2/TRBV6-3
CASSYRTGMNTEAFF
TGTGCCAGCAGTTACCGGACAGGAATGAACACTGAAGCTTTCTTT
>.|TRBJ2-7|once|TRBV13
CASSLSNYEQYF
TGTGCCAGCAGCTTATCCAACTACGAGCAGTACTTC
>.|TRBJ1-1|.|TRBV11-2
CASSLLENTEAFF
TGTGCCAGCAGCTTATTAGAGAACACTGAAGCTTTCTTT
>.|TRBJ2-5|.|TRBV5-4
CASSRDLGRETQYF
TGTGCCAGCAGCCGGGACTTGGGCCGGGAGACCCAGTACTTC
>TRBD1|TRBJ1-2|.|TRBV6-5
CASSYRTGTNYGYTF
TGTGCCAGCAGTTACCGGACAGGGACCAACTATGGCTACACCTTC
>TRBD1|TRBJ2-7|.|TRBV27
CASSLSWTGGYEQYF
TGTGCCAGCAGTTTATCTTGGACAGGGGGTTACGAGCAGTACTTC
>TRBD1|TRBJ1-1|once|TRBV6-5
CASSFLLPTGVSEAFF
TGTGCCAGCAGTTTCCTACTACCCACAGGGGTAAGTGAAGCTTTCTTT
>.|TRBJ2-2|.|TRBV3-1/TRBV3-2
CASSQDLNRKNTGELFF
TGTGCCAGCAGCCAAGATCTGAACAGGAAAAACACCGGGGAGCTGTTTTTT
>.|TRBJ2-7|.|TRBV5-4
CASSLGGQGQYEQYF
TGTGCCAGCAGCTTGGGTGGTCAGGGGCAATACGAGCAGTACTTC
>.|TRBJ2-3|.|TRBV19
CASRTGLEADTQYF
TGTGCCAGTAGAACAGGTCTAGAGGCAGATACGCAGTATTTT
>.|TRBJ2-7|.|TRBV12-3/TRBV12-4
CASSRDSPYEQYF
TGTGCCAGCAGTCGGGACTCCCCCTACGAGCAGTACTTC
>TRBD1|TRBJ1-2|.|TRBV7-2
CASSWTGTGGVGYTF
TGTGCCAGCAGCTGGACCGGGACAGGGGGCGTGGGCTACACCTTC
>TRBD2|TRBJ2-5|once|TRBV5-1
CASSLGASGGQETQYF
TGCGCCAGCAGCTTGGGGGCTAGCGGGGGTCAAGAGACCCAGTACTTC
>TRBD2|TRBJ2-4|.|TRBV29-1
CSAGAGVAKNIQYF
TGCAGCGCCGGAGCGGGGGTAGCCAAAAACATTCAGTACTTC
>TRBD1|TRBJ2-1|.|TRBV7-9
CASSTNTGVNEQFF
TGTGCCAGCAGCACCAATACAGGGGTTAATGAGCAGTTCTTC
>TRBD2|TRBJ2-7|.|TRBV7-9
CASSPLPSGEQYF
TGTGCCAGCAGCCCCCTCCCTAGCGGCGAGCAGTACTTC
>TRBD1|TRBJ1-2|.|TRBV30
CAWSVWDRMYGYTF
TGTGCCTGGAGTGTATGGGACAGGATGTATGGCTACACCTTC
>TRBD2|TRBJ2-2|.|TRBV9
CASSVVAGGKANTGELFF
TGTGCCAGCAGCGTAGTGGCGGGGGGGAAGGCGAACACCGGGGAGCTGTTTTTT
>TRBD2|TRBJ2-2|.|TRBV4-2
CASSQDDGGAGELFF
TGTGCCAGCAGCCAAGATGACGGGGGGGCCGGGGAGCTGTTTTTT